These 2 T cell receptor beta chains were sequenced from one sample in a study of blood T cell repertoires in COVID-19. The protocol was immunoSEQ multiplex PCR, while the TCRdb copy is restricted to in-frame clones and leaves out a portion. The repertoire has 110,000 or so clones, over 80% of them found once; the top ten carry approximately 4.3%. Sequencing was carried out using peripheral blood. These receptors all come from a woman in her 50s with acute or convalescent COVID-19.

This chain uses TRBV10-1 with TRBJ1-6; D call uncertain. The CDR3 is made up of 14 amino acids. V lost 2 bases and J lost 7, with 9 bases in between. Germline CDR1 reads WNHNN; CDR2 reads SYGVQD (reference sequence). The CDR3 loop is CASSELPRNSPLHF. The CDR3 DNA is TGCGCCAGCAGTGAGCTCCCTCGGAATTCACCCCTCCACTTT.

V and J are TRBV6-5 and TRBJ1-2, with a tentative D call TRBD1 (5 bases). CDR3 length: 13 amino acids. The germline V gene encodes CDR1 MNHEY and CDR2 SVGAGI. With 4 bases removed from V and 4 bases from J, the gap between germline ends came to 10 bases. DNA for the CDR3: TGTGCCAGCAGTTCCAGGGAGGGCTATGGCTACACCTTC. Its protein is CASSSREGYGYTF.